Listed here are 20 T cell receptor beta chains from one sample, sequenced in a study of shared clonotypes between healthy human individuals. Assay: immunoSEQ multiplex PCR; the TCRdb copy retains only in-frame clones and omits some. The data show roughly 500,000 clones, 65% to 85% seen once. The sample comprised PBMCs. These receptors all come from a woman in her 40s in good health. Some clones in this sample may be carry-over from other donors' samples.

The genes are TRBV11-2 and TRBJ2-3; D not certain. V gave up 1 base and J gave up 4 bases, with 24 bases separating them. The CDR3 consists of 19 residues. Germline lookup yields CDR1 SGHAT and CDR2 FQNNGV. CDR3 sequence reads: CASSLVRDSLASRSDTQYF. The CDR3 bases are TGTGCCAGCAGCTTAGTTAGAGACTCCCTTGCATCGAGGTCAGATACGCAGTATTTT.

The chain carries TRBV10-2 and TRBJ1-1; D is possibly TRBD1 (5 bases). V was cut by 3 bases and J by 5 bases, with 10 bases left in between. Germline V gene data show CDR1 as WSHSY and CDR2 as SAAADI. CDR3 length equals 13 residues. CDR3 amino acids: CASSEIRGTEAFF. As DNA, the CDR3 is TGCGCCAGCAGTGAAATTCGGGGGACTGAAGCTTTCTTT.

The chain joins TRBV28 to TRBJ2-2; no clear D gene. CDR3 length equals 15 residues. V dropped 5 bases and J dropped 5 bases, with 15 bases sitting between them. The V gene's germline CDR1 is MDHEN and CDR2 SYDVKM. CDR3 sequence: CASSSQPGRTGELFF. In DNA, the CDR3 is TGTGCCAGCAGTAGTCAGCCAGGTCGTACCGGGGAGCTGTTTTTT.

The chain combines TRBV4-3 with TRBJ1-1, with no clear D. CDR1 is LGHNA, CDR2 YSLEER, per germline. V dropped 0 bases and J dropped 1 base, with 9 bases sitting between them. The CDR3 contains 15 residues. The CDR3 DNA is TGCGCCAGCAGCCAAGAGTCGGCCCAGAACACTGAAGCTTTCTTT. Protein: CASSQESAQNTEAFF.

This rearrangement joins TRBV28 to TRBJ1-5; TRBD1 agrees at 7 bases. Germline CDR1 and CDR2: MDHEN and SYDVKM. V shed 2 bases, J shed 0 bases, and the junction held 7 bases outside the gene matches. This CDR3 region has 17 residues. The CDR3 DNA sequence: TGTGCCAGCAGTTTAAGGGCAGGGGGGGATAGCAATCAGCCCCAGCATTTT. Translated, it gives CASSLRAGGDSNQPQHF.

CDR3 in DNA: TGTGCCTGGAGTGGGACAGCCTTTGGGGAGCAGTACTTC. Its protein is CAWSGTAFGEQYF. The V and J genes are TRBV30 and TRBJ2-5; D may be TRBD1 (6 bases). Germline assignment: CDR1 GTSNPN and CDR2 SVGIG (reference sequence). The V gene lost 1 base and the J gene lost 11 bases, with 17 bases spanning the gap. The CDR3 runs 13 residues.

The chain recombines TRBV5-1 with TRBJ1-1; D is ambiguous. Germline CDR1 reads SGHRS; CDR2 reads YFSETQ. The CDR3 runs to 13 residues. V was trimmed by 0 bases and J by 4 bases, leaving 7 bases between them. As DNA, the CDR3 is TGCGCCAGCAGCTTGGAGGTCTTCACTGAAGCTTTCTTT. This encodes CASSLEVFTEAFF.

CDR3 nucleotide sequence: TGCGCCAGCAGCCAAAAGGCAGGACAGGACTACGAGCAGTACTTC. It translates to CASSQKAGQDYEQYF. The rearrangement links TRBV4-3 to TRBJ2-7, with 7 bases aligning to TRBD1. Germline CDR1 is LGHNA and CDR2 is YSLEER. Trimming cost V 2 bases and J 3 bases; bases outside gene matches: 7. CDR3 size: 15 residues.

This clone turned up a few times. Given a far larger clone just one base away, this is likely a sequencing read error. The same CDR3 arises from other DNA sequences in this sample as well. J is TRBJ1-5 and V is TRBV6-5, with D uncertain. Trimming cost V 4 bases and J 4 bases, with 8 bases left between them. This CDR3 region has 13 residues. CDR1 MNHEY and CDR2 SVGAGI come from the germline V gene. CDR3 loop: CASSWGANQPQHF. The CDR3 nucleotides are TGTGCCAGCAGTTGGGGTGCTAATCAGCCCCAGCATTTT.

This chain uses TRBV5-4 with TRBJ2-7; maybe TRBD1 (5 bases). V lost 1 base to trimming and J lost 1 base, with 9 bases between them. The CDR3 totals 14 residues. Germline lookup yields CDR1 SGHNT and CDR2 YYREEE (reference sequence). This chain's CDR3 is CASSLTGHSYEQYF. The DNA of the CDR3 is TGTGCCAGCAGCTTGACAGGACATTCCTACGAGCAGTACTTC.

The chain joins TRBV6-5 to TRBJ2-7, with D uncertain. Germline CDR1 is MNHEY and CDR2 is SVGAGI. V dropped 6 bases and J dropped 4 bases, with 10 bases sitting between them. The CDR3 runs 12 residues. The CDR3 region is CASRSPSYEQYF. The CDR3 DNA reads TGTGCCAGCAGGTCCCCCTCGTACGAGCAGTACTTC.

This clone is medium-sized by share. The sample holds other DNA sequences that translate to the same CDR3. This chain uses TRBV20-1 with TRBJ1-2; the D gene is possibly TRBD1 (5 bases). The V end was cut by 5 bases, the J end by 9 bases, with 13 bases between. Looked up from germline, CDR1 is DFQATT and CDR2 is SNEGSKA (reference sequence). The CDR3 has 11 amino acids. The CDR3 DNA is TGCAGTGCTGAAGGGGAGCGACGCTACACCTTC. This sequence encodes CSAEGERRYTF.

J is TRBJ1-5 and V is TRBV2; 7 bases fit TRBD1. Germline-derived CDR1 and CDR2 are SNHLY and FYNNEI. The CDR3 consists of 13 residues. V shed 6 bases, J shed 7 bases, and the junction held 6 bases outside the gene matches. The CDR3: CASSKGAQQPQHF. CDR3 bases: TGTGCCAGCAGCAAGGGGGCGCAGCAGCCCCAGCATTTT.

This clone was recorded a few times. The chain links TRBV15 to TRBJ2-2, with D unresolved. Looked up from germline, CDR1 is LNHNV and CDR2 is YYDKDF (reference sequence). Trimming took off 2 bases at V and 7 bases at J, with 8 bases between the two ends. The CDR3 sequence is 13 residues long. The CDR3 loop is CATSRSANGELFF. CDR3 nucleotides: TGTGCCACCAGCAGATCCGCTAACGGGGAGCTGTTTTTT.

The chain employs TRBV28 and TRBJ2-7, with D possibly TRBD1 on 6 matching bases. This CDR3 comprises 16 residues. Germline CDR1 reads MDHEN; CDR2 reads SYDVKM. Trimming removed 7 bases at V and 4 bases at J, with 23 bases between. Here the CDR3 DNA reads TGTGCCAGCAACCCGCGGCCCCCCTCGGACAGTTACGAGCAGTACTTC. Amino acid sequence: CASNPRPPSDSYEQYF.

This chain connects TRBV5-1 to TRBJ2-7, with D perhaps being TRBD1 or TRBD2 (6 bases each). Germline V gene lookup returns CDR1 SGHRS and CDR2 YFSETQ. The CDR3 is 13 residues long. The V end lost 3 bases, the J end lost 6 bases, and 13 bases lay between the germline ends. CDR3 residues: CASSWLQGGEQYF. In DNA form, the CDR3 reads TGCGCCAGCAGCTGGTTACAGGGAGGCGAGCAGTACTTC.

The sample holds many counts of this clone. This same CDR3 is encoded by further DNA sequences in the sample. The chain carries TRBV6-1 and TRBJ2-5, with 9 bases that match TRBD1. The better agreement between TRBJ2-7 and the DNA end casts doubt on the J call. The CDR3 runs 14 residues. Per germline, CDR1 MNHNS and CDR2 SASEGT. For the CDR3, the DNA is TGTGCCAGCAGTCCGACAGGGGGGCTCTACGAGCAGTACTTC. Protein: CASSPTGGLYEQYF.

The V call is TRBV30, the J call TRBJ1-1; D is undetermined. The CDR3 has 12 residues. V shed 5 bases and J shed 0 bases, with 7 bases lying between them. Germline V gives CDR1 GTSNPN, CDR2 SVGIG (reference sequence). This CDR3 reads CAWGRLNTEAFF. The CDR3 nucleotides are TGTGCCTGGGGACGGCTGAACACTGAAGCTTTCTTT.

V and J are TRBV10-3 and TRBJ1-2, with 10 bases matching TRBD1. V lost 0 bases to trimming and J lost 5 bases; unmatched junction nucleotides: 6. CDR3 length equals 16 residues. Germline CDR1 ENHRY, CDR2 SYGVKD. The CDR3 loop is CAISESRTGGEYGYTF. DNA for the CDR3: TGTGCCATCAGTGAGTCTCGGACAGGGGGAGAGTATGGCTACACCTTC.

This chain links TRBV6-1 with TRBJ2-7; 8 nucleotides line up with TRBD1. Trimming removed 1 base from V and 0 bases from J; junction bases left unmatched: 2. CDR1 is MNHNS and CDR2 is SASEGT in the germline V gene. This CDR3 contains 15 residues. The CDR3 DNA is TGTGCCAGCAGTGAAGTACAGGGGGTCTCCTACGAGCAGTACTTC. Encoded protein: CASSEVQGVSYEQYF.